This T cell receptor (beta chain) was recorded in a study of T-cell reconstitution after alpha-beta-depleted transplantation in children. This clonotype was found many times. Preparation of the TCRbeta library involved a method that used unique molecular identifiers. TCRdb used MiXCR to reprocess the PCR reads, holding one entry per CDR3 protein. The repertoire holds a few hundred thousand distinct CDR3 sequences, with about a sixth as singletons. The CDR3 totals 18 residues. V gave up 0 bases and J gave up 0 bases, with 15 bases separating them. Germline V lookup: CDR1 LGHDT, CDR2 YNNKEL (reference sequence).

This TCR was sampled from a human donor who donated a stem cell graft to a child with acute lymphoblastic leukemia. The chain links TRBV3-1 to TRBJ2-1; D possibly corresponds to TRBD2 (6 bases). Sequences were derived from PBMCs from the stem cell graft donor, sampled from the stem cell graft. DNA for the CDR3: TGTGCCAGCAGCCAAGAGGTGGTGCGGGGTAGCTCCTACAATGAGCAGTTCTTC. Amino acids: CASSQEVVRGSSYNEQFF.